The present T cell receptor beta chain was sequenced within a study of cytomegalovirus exposure and HLA in healthy donors. V lost 3 bases, J lost 1 base, and 7 bases lay in between. Germline CDR1 KGHSH, CDR2 LQKENI. This CDR3 has 14 amino acids. The assay was immunoSEQ multiplex PCR, and TCRdb's table has in-frame clones only and misses some. This table has around 150,000 clones, less than 90% appearing once. The gene calls are TRBV18 and TRBJ1-3, with D possibly TRBD1 on 5 matching bases. The receptor comes from a woman in her thirties in good health and CMV-seronegative. Sample: PBMCs. CDR3 sequence: CASSPAGSGNTIYF. For the CDR3, the DNA is TGTGCCAGCTCACCGGCAGGGTCTGGAAACACCATATATTTT.